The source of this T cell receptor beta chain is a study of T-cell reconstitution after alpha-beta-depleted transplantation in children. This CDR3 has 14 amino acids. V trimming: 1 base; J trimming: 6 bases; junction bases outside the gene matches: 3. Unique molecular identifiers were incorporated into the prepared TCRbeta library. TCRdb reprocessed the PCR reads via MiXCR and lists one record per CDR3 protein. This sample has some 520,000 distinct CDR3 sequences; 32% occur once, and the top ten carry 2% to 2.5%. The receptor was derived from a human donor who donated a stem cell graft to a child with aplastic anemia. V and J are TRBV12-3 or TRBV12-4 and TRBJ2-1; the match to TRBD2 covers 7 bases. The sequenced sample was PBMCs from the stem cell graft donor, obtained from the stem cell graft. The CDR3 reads CASSLVASGNEQFF. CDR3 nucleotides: TGTGCCAGCAGTTTAGTTGCTAGCGGCAATGAGCAGTTCTTC.